The sequence of this T cell receptor beta chain was determined in a study of identical twins. TCRdb analysed the 5' RACE reads with MiXCR anew, one entry per CDR3 protein. The table lists about 690,000 distinct CDR3 sequences, 21% of them singletons. Germline V gives CDR1 SEHNR, CDR2 FQNEAQ (reference sequence). This CDR3 has 13 amino acids. Trimming removed 0 bases from V and 6 bases from J, with 6 bases in between. The same sample was also studied in work on T cells expressing NK-cell markers. According to that study: Of CD8+ T cells, about 1.0-8% belonged to dominant NKG2C+ clonotypes in five or six donors. There remained a lack of clarity about HCMV specificity of expanded NKG2C+ T cell clones.

The rearrangement joins TRBV7-9 to TRBJ2-1; D may match TRBD1 or TRBD2 (5 bases each). The specimen was PBMCs. The clonotype originates from a woman aged 18 to 35 in good health. The CDR3 nucleotides read TGTGCCAGCAGCTTAGCAGGGACCAATGAGCAGTTCTTC. Translating it yields CASSLAGTNEQFF.